These 15 T cell receptor beta chains originate from one sample sequenced in a study of T cells in Graves' hyperthyroidism and ophthalmopathy. RNA transcripts provided the source from which TCR beta CDR3 regions were amplified. A set of HTBI primers served as the primers for a first-round RT-PCR of the TCR CDR3. A single record per CDR3 protein comes from TCRdb applying MiXCR to the multiplex PCR reads. Altogether fewer than 800,000 distinct CDR3 sequences are present, roughly 15% being singletons, with the ten largest covering roughly 8%. Sequencing was performed on blood. Source of these receptors: a man aged 18 to 35 with Graves' hyperthyroidism.

This clonotype was seen ten or more times. The V gene is TRBV6-2 or TRBV6-3, the J gene TRBJ2-1; the D gene is possibly TRBD2 (5 bases). The V and J ends lost 0 bases and 6 bases respectively, with 6 bases between them. The CDR3 has 13 residues. CDR1 is MNHEY and CDR2 is SVGEGT in the germline V gene. CDR3 DNA: TGTGCCAGCAGTTACTCACTAGTCAATGAGCAGTTCTTC. As protein: CASSYSLVNEQFF.

This clonotype has a count of ten or more. The chain carries TRBV12-3 or TRBV12-4 and TRBJ2-2, with D unclear. The length of the CDR3 is 12 residues. The V end lost 6 bases, the J end lost 3 bases, and 5 bases lay between the germline ends. The CDR3 nucleotides are TGTGCCAGCAGCGTGTACACCGGGGAGCTGTTTTTT. This gives the protein CASSVYTGELFF.

V gene TRBV7-2 combines with J gene TRBJ1-2, with D perhaps matching TRBD1 (5 bases). Germline V gene sequence: CDR1 SGHTA, CDR2 FQGNSA. The CDR3 consists of 14 residues. Trimming stripped 0 bases from V and 8 bases from J, with 13 bases between. The CDR3 region has the DNA TGTGCCAGCAGCTTAGCCCCCGGGGGAAGAGGCTACACCTTC. Protein sequence: CASSLAPGGRGYTF.

The chain employs TRBV7-9 and TRBJ2-1; D is possibly TRBD2 (5 bases). Germline V gene data show CDR1 as SEHNR and CDR2 as FQNEAQ (reference sequence). Trimming took 4 bases from V and 4 from J, leaving 11 bases between them. The CDR3 is 14 residues long. CDR3 sequence: CASSSTGLYNEQFF. The CDR3 DNA sequence: TGTGCCAGCAGCTCGACCGGACTGTACAATGAGCAGTTCTTC.

V usage is TRBV27 and J usage is TRBJ2-7; either TRBD1 or TRBD2 may fit D (5 bases each). CDR3 length equals 14 residues. V lost 3 bases and J 6 bases, leaving 15 bases between the germline ends. CDR1 and CDR2 from the germline V gene are MNHEY and SMNVEV (reference sequence). The CDR3 protein is CASSLTPRGFEQYF. The CDR3 nucleotides read TGTGCCAGCAGTTTGACTCCTCGGGGCTTCGAGCAGTACTTC.

This clonotype was recorded at least ten times. The chain is built from TRBV10-3 and TRBJ2-1; D is undetermined. Trimming cost V 0 bases and J 6 bases, with 6 bases left between them. This CDR3 is 13 amino acids long. CDR1 is ENHRY, CDR2 SYGVKD, per germline. The CDR3 region is CAISESTPNEQFF. DNA for the CDR3: TGTGCCATCAGTGAGTCGACCCCCAATGAGCAGTTCTTC.

This clonotype turned up a few times. This chain connects TRBV20-1 to TRBJ1-5, with D tentatively TRBD1 (6 bases). V was shortened by 1 base and J by 0 bases, with 10 bases between the two germline ends. The CDR3 spans 15 residues. Germline lookup yields CDR1 DFQATT and CDR2 SNEGSKA (reference sequence). The CDR3 DNA sequence: TGCAGTGCTAGAGTGGGCAGGGGTAGCAATCAGCCCCAGCATTTT. Translating gives CSARVGRGSNQPQHF.

This chain links TRBV6-1 with TRBJ2-3; TRBD2 aligns across 13 bases. This CDR3 has 15 residues. Germline values: CDR1 MNHNS, CDR2 SASEGT. J lost 6 bases, V lost 6 bases, and 6 bases had no gene match. This chain's CDR3 is CASRRTSGSWDTQYF. In DNA form, the CDR3 reads TGTGCCAGCAGAAGGACTAGCGGGAGTTGGGATACGCAGTATTTT.

In this sample, this clonotype turned up a few times. The chain has TRBV20-1 and TRBJ2-5; the D is unclear. This CDR3 has 13 amino acids. Germline CDR1 DFQATT, CDR2 SNEGSKA (reference sequence). The V gene lost 0 bases and the J gene lost 4 bases, with 9 bases spanning the gap. CDR3 loop: CSARDLSGETQYF. CDR3 bases: TGCAGTGCTAGAGATTTGAGTGGAGAGACCCAGTACTTC.

In this sample, this clonotype turned up many times. The chain couples TRBV28 to TRBJ2-1; D unresolved. Trimming took 5 bases from V and 0 from J, leaving 17 bases between them. This CDR3 is 17 amino acids long. In germline, CDR1 is MDHEN, CDR2 SYDVKM. The CDR3 is CASSPKGLTRSYNEQFF. The CDR3 DNA follows: TGTGCCAGCAGTCCCAAGGGTCTTACCCGCTCCTACAATGAGCAGTTCTTC.

This clonotype was found many times. The chain employs TRBV11-3 and TRBJ2-5, with no clear D. Germline CDR1 and CDR2: SGHNT and YENEEA. The CDR3 has 15 residues. V was shortened by 5 bases and J by 2 bases, with 15 bases between the two germline ends. CDR3 in DNA: TGTGCCAGCAGCGAAGACGGACGGATACAAGAGACCCAGTACTTC. The encoded protein is CASSEDGRIQETQYF.

This clonotype was recorded at least ten times. This chain joins TRBV28 and TRBJ2-3; D might be TRBD1 (6 bases). V was cut by 7 bases and J by 6 bases, with 14 bases left in between. The CDR3 is 13 residues long. From germline, CDR1 is MDHEN and CDR2 SYDVKM. DNA of the CDR3: TGTGCCAGCACCCTCCCAGGGGCCGATACGCAGTATTTT. It is translated as CASTLPGADTQYF.

This clonotype was counted many times. The chain joins TRBV28 to TRBJ2-3; D is perhaps TRBD1 (6 bases). The germline V gene encodes CDR1 MDHEN and CDR2 SYDVKM. CDR3 length: 14 amino acids. Trimming removed 5 bases from V and 3 bases from J, with 12 bases in between. CDR3 sequence (DNA): TGTGCCAGCAGTACGGTAGGGGGAACAGATACGCAGTATTTT. Translating gives CASSTVGGTDTQYF.

This clonotype was recorded many times. The chain carries TRBV28 and TRBJ2-1, with 7 positions matching TRBD2. Germline lookup yields CDR1 MDHEN and CDR2 SYDVKM. The CDR3 contains 15 residues. The V and J ends lost 3 bases and 2 bases, in that order; junction bases with no gene match: 4. The CDR3 DNA reads TGTGCCAGCAGTTTCTTAGCGGGTACCTACAATGAGCAGTTCTTC. It yields the protein CASSFLAGTYNEQFF. The full variable domain, in which reference TRBV28 and TRBJ2-1 provide the parts outside the CDR3, is DVKVTQSSRYLVKRTGEKVFLECVQDMDHENMFWYRQDPGLGLRLIYFSYDVKMKEKGDIPEGYSVSREKKERFSLILESASTNQTSMYLCASSFLAGTYNEQFFGPGTRLTVL.

This clonotype was seen at least ten times. The chain joins TRBV20-1 to TRBJ2-1; 7 bases are a match to TRBD2. J was trimmed by 4 bases and V by 6 bases; bases with no gene match: 12. The germline V gene has CDR1 DFQATT and CDR2 SNEGSKA (reference sequence). The CDR3 is 15 residues long. CDR3 in amino acids: CSAAPPSGVYNEQFF. DNA for the CDR3: TGCAGTGCAGCCCCCCCCAGCGGGGTTTACAATGAGCAGTTCTTC.